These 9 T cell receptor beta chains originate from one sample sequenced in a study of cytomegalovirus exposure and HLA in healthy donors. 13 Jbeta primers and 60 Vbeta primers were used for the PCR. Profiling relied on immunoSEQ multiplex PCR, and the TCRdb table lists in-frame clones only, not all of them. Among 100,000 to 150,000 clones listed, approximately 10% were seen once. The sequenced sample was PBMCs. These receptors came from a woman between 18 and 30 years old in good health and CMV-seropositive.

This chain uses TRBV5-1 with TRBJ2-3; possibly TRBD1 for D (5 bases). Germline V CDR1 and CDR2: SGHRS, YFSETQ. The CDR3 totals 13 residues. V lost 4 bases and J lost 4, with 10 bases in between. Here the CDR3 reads CASSNTGADTQYF. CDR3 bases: TGCGCCAGCAGCAATACAGGCGCAGATACGCAGTATTTT.

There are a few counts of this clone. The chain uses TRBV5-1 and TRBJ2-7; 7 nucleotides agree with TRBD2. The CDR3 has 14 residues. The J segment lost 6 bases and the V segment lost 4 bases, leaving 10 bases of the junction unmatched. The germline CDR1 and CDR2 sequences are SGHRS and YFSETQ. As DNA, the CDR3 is TGCGCCAGCAGCCTGGGACTATCCGCTCCCGAGCAGTACTTC. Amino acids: CASSLGLSAPEQYF. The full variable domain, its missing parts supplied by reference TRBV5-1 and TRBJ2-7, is KAGVTQTPRYLIKTRGQQVTLSCSPISGHRSVSWYQQTPGQGLQFLFEYFSETQRNKGNFPGRFSGRQFSNSRSEMNVSTLELGDSALYLCASSLGLSAPEQYFGPGTRLTVT.

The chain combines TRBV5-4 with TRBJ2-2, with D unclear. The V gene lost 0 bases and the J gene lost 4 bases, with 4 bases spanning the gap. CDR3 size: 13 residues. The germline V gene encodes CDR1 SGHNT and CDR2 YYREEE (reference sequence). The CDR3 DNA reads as TGTGCCAGCAGCTTGGATATCACCGGGGAGCTGTTTTTT. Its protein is CASSLDITGELFF.

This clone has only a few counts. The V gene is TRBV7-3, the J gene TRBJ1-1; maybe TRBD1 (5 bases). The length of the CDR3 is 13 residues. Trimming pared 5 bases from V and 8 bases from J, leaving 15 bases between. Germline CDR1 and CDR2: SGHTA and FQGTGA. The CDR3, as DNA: TGTGCCAGCAGCGCCACAGGTTCAGGGGAAGCTTTCTTT. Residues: CASSATGSGEAFF. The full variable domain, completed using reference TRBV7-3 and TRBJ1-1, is GAGVSQTPSNKVTEKGKYVELRCDPISGHTALYWYRQSLGQGPEFLIYFQGTGAADDSGLPNDRFFAVRPEGSVSTLKIQRTERGDSAVYLCASSATGSGEAFFGQGTRLTVV.

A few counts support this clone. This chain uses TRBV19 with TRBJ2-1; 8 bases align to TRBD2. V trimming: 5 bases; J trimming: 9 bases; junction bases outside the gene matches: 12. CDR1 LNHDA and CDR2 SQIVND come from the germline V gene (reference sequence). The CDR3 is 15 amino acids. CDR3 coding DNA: TGTGCCAGTAGTGATCCGGGACTAGTAGTGATTGAGCAGTTCTTC. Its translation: CASSDPGLVVIEQFF.

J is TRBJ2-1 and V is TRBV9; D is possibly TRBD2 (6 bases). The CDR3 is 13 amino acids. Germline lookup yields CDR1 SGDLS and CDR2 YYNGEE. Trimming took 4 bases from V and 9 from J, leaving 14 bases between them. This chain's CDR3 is CASSLPQEGEQFF. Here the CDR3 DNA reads TGTGCCAGCAGCTTACCCCAGGAGGGTGAGCAGTTCTTC.

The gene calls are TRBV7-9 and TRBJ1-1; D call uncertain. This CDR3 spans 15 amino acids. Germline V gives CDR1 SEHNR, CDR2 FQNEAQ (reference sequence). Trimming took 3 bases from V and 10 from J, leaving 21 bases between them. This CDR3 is CASSFSGESPPSAFF. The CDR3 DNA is TGTGCCAGCAGCTTTTCCGGTGAGTCACCCCCGTCAGCTTTCTTT.

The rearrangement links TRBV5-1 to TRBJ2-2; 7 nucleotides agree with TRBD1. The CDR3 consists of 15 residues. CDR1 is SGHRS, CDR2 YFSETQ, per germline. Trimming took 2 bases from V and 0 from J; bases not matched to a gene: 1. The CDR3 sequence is CASSFQGANTGELFF. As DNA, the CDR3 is TGCGCCAGCAGCTTTCAGGGGGCGAACACCGGGGAGCTGTTTTTT.

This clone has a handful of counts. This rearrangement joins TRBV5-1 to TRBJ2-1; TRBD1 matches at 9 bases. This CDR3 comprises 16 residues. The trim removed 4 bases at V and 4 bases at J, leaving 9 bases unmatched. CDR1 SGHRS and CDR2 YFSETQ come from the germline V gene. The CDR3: CASSTGPGQGYNEQFF. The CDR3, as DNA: TGCGCCAGCAGCACAGGTCCGGGACAGGGATACAATGAGCAGTTCTTC.